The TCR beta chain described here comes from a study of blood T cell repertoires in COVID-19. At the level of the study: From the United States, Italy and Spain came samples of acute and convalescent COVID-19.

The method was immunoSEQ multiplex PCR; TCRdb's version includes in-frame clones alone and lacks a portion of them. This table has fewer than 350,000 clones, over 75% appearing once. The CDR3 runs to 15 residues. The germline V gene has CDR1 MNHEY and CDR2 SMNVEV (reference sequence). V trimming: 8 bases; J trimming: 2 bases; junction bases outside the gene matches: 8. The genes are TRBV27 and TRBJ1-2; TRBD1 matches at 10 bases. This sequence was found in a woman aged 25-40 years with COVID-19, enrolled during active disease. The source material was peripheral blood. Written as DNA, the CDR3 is TGTGCCAGCCATCCGGGACAGGGGCCCAACTATGGCTACACCTTC. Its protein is CASHPGQGPNYGYTF.